This TCR beta chain was captured by sequencing in a study of regulatory T cells in long-lasting Graves disease. Broader study findings: Persistent disease was associated with favored TRBV28 usage and with favored use of TRBJ1-2 and TRBJ2-5.

The TCR beta library used iRepertoire HTBI primers with Arm-PCR amplification of CDR3. TCRdb processed the multiplex PCR reads anew with MiXCR; each CDR3 protein has one entry. The sample has 400,000 to 500,000 distinct CDR3 sequences, around a fifth seen once. This clonotype was detected many times. Antigen unknown. This CDR3 spans 13 amino acids. Trimming pared 4 bases from V and 4 bases from J, leaving 11 bases between. CDR1 is DFQATT, CDR2 SNEGSKA, per germline (reference sequence). Time point indicated: persistent/refractory GD, antithyroid drugs over 5 years with positive TRAb. With RNA extracted from PBMCs as input, the TCR library was made.

This specimen was peripheral blood mononuclear cells (PBMCs), taken when the disease was refractory, from a patient treated with antithyroid drugs. The rearrangement joins TRBV20-1 to TRBJ1-3, with D perhaps matching TRBD1 (6 bases). This TCR was recovered from a female donor with Graves disease. The CDR3 is CSATWTVGNTIYF. The CDR3 DNA reads TGCAGTGCTACATGGACAGTCGGAAACACCATATATTTT.